This T cell receptor (beta chain) was documented in a study of cytomegalovirus exposure and HLA in healthy donors. Details on this clone: The antigen remains undetermined.

Study-wide points: Accurate HLA-A and HLA-B prediction from TCR beta sequences was reported for most subjects.

PCR amplification relied on 60 Vbeta primers (plus 13 Jbeta primers). Measured with immunoSEQ multiplex PCR; TCRdb has only the in-frame clones, and not every one. The sample has 150,000 or so clones; less than 80% are singletons. Germline loops: CDR1 SQVTM, CDR2 ANQGSEA. The CDR3 contains 15 residues. V was clipped by 7 bases and J by 2 bases; unmatched bases: 14. This sequence was found in a man aged 25-45 years in good health and CMV-seronegative. This rearrangement joins TRBV29-1 to TRBJ2-7; 7 bases are shared with TRBD1. The source material was PBMCs. CDR3 DNA sequence: TGCAGCGCCCGGACGCGACAGGGTGTCCCCTACGAGCAGTACTTC. Amino acid sequence: CSARTRQGVPYEQYF.